This TCR beta chain stems from a study of immune evolution from preneoplasia to lung adenocarcinoma. Study-wide results and caveats: T cell clonality was higher in KRAS-mutant than EGFR-mutant or wild-type nodules.

For this clone: Its antigen is currently unknown.

Assay: immunoSEQ multiplex PCR; the TCRdb copy retains only in-frame clones and omits some. In the table there are 8,000 to 10,000 clones, more than 70% of which are singletons. Resections took place in Japan or China from about 2013 to 2017. Histologic diagnosis was independently verified by two lung pathologists. Trimming took off 7 bases at V and 6 bases at J, with 16 bases between the two ends. CDR3 size: 13 residues. The V gene's germline CDR1 is ENHRY and CDR2 SYGVKD. This clonotype was obtained from a person aged 80 or over with lung adenocarcinoma. Sequences were obtained from FFPE lung adenocarcinoma in situ tissue. The V gene is TRBV10-3, the J gene TRBJ2-7, with D perhaps TRBD1 (6 bases). In DNA form, the CDR3 reads TGTGCCATCACCAGGGACACGAGCGGCGAGCAGTACTTC. This encodes CAITRDTSGEQYF.